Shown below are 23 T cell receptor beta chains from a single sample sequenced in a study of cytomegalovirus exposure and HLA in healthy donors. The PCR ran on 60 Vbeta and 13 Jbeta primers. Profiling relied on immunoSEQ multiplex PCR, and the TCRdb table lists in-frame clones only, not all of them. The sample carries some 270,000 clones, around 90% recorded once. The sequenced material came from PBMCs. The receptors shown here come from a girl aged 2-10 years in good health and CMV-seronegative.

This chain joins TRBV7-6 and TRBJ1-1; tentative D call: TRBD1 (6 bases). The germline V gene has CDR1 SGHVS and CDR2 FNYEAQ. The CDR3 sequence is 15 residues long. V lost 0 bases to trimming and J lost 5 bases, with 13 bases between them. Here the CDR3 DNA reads TGTGCCAGCAGCTTAGCGGGGCAGGGGTGGACTGAAGCTTTCTTT. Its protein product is CASSLAGQGWTEAFF.

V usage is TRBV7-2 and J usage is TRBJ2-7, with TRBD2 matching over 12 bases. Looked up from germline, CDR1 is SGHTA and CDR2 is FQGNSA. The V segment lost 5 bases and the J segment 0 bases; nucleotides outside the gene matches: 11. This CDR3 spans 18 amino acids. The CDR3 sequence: CASSRKGTSGGSSYEQYF. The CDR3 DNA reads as TGTGCCAGCAGCAGAAAAGGAACTAGCGGGGGGAGCTCCTACGAGCAGTACTTC.

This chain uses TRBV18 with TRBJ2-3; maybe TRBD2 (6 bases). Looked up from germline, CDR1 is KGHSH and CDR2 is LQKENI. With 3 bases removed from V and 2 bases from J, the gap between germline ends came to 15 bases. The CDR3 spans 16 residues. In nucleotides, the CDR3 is TGTGCCAGCTCACCGGGGACTTTCCGTCTCACAGATACGCAGTATTTT. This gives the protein CASSPGTFRLTDTQYF.

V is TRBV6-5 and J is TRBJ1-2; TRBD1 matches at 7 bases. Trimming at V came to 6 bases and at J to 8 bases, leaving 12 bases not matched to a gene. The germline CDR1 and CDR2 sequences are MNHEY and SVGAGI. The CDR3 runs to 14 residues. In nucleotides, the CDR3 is TGTGCCAGCAGCCCTATAGACAGGGCTAGAGGCTACACCTTC. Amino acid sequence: CASSPIDRARGYTF.

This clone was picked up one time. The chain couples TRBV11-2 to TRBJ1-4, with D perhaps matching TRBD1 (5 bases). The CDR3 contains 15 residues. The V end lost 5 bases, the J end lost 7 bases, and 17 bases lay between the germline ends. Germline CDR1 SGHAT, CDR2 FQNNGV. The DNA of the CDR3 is TGTGCCAGCAGCCAGAACAGGTTTGAGGCTGAAAAACTGTTTTTT. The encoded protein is CASSQNRFEAEKLFF.

The CDR3 loop reads CASSEPQGTQPQHF. CDR3 coding DNA: TGTGCCAGCAGTGAACCTCAGGGAACCCAGCCCCAGCATTTT. This chain connects TRBV25-1 to TRBJ1-5, with a possible D match to TRBD1 (5 bases). Trimming left V 2 bases short and J 7 bases short, with 12 bases between. CDR3 length: 14 residues. Germline V gives CDR1 MGHDK, CDR2 SYGVNS.

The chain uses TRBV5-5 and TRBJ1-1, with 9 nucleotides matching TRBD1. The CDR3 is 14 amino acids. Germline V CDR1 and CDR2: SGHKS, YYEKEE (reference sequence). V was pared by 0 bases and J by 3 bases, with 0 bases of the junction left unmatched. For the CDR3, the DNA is TGTGCCAGCAGCTTGGGGACAGGGGACACTGAAGCTTTCTTT. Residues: CASSLGTGDTEAFF.

The CDR3 nucleotides read TGTGCCAGCAGCTTAGCTGGACTAGCGGGAAACAATGAGCAGTTCTTC. It specifies CASSLAGLAGNNEQFF. This sequence joins TRBV7-2 and TRBJ2-1; 12 positions match TRBD2. V trimming: 0 bases; J trimming: 5 bases; junction bases outside the gene matches: 2. Germline lookup yields CDR1 SGHTA and CDR2 FQGNSA. This CDR3 comprises 16 residues.

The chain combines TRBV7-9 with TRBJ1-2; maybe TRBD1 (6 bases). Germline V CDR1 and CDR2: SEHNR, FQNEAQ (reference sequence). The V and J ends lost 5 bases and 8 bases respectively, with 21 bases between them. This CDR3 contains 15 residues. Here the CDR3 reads CASSADSSTTGGYTF. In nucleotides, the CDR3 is TGTGCCAGCAGCGCGGACAGTTCTACAACTGGGGGCTACACCTTC.

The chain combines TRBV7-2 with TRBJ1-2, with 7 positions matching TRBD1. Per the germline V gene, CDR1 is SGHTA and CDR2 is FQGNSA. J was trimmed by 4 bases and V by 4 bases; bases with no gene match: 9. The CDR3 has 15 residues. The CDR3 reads CASSYRGGTAYGYTF. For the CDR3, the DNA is TGTGCCAGCAGCTATCGCGGCGGGACAGCCTATGGCTACACCTTC.

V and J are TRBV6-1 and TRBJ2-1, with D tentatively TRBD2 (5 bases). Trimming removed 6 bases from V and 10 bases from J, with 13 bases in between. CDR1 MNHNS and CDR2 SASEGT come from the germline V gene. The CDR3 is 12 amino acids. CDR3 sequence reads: CASRLGSREQFF. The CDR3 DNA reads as TGTGCCAGCAGACTAGGGTCGCGGGAGCAGTTCTTC.

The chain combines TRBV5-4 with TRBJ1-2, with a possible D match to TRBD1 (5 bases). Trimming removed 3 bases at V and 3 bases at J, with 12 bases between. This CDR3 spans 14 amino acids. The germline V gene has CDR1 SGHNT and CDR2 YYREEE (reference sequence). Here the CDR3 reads CASSSLAGHYGYTF. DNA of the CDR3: TGTGCCAGCAGCTCCCTGGCGGGGCACTATGGCTACACCTTC.

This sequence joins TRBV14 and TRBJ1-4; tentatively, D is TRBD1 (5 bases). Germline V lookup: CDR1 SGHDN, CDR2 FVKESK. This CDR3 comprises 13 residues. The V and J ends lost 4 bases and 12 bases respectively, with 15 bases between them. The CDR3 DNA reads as TGTGCCAGCAGCCCAGCCCGGCGGGGCCAACTGTTTTTT. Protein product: CASSPARRGQLFF.

CDR3 coding DNA: TGTGCCAGCAGACTAGGAGCGGGGGCCTCCTACGAGCAGTACTTC. Residues: CASRLGAGASYEQYF. This sequence joins TRBV7-6 and TRBJ2-7; 8 nucleotides match TRBD2. From germline, CDR1 is SGHVS and CDR2 FNYEAQ. The CDR3 length is 15 residues. Trimming took 6 bases from V and 0 from J; bases not matched to a gene: 7. The full variable domain, completed using reference TRBV7-6 and TRBJ2-7, is GAGVSQSPRYKVTKRGQDVALRCDPISGHVSLYWYRQALGQGPEFLTYFNYEAQQDKSGLPNDRFSAERPEGSISTLTIQRTEQRDSAMYRCASRLGAGASYEQYFGPGTRLTVT.

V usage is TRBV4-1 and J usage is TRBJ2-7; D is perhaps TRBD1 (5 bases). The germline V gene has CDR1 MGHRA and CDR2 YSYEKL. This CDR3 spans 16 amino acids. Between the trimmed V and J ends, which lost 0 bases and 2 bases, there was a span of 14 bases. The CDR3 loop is CASSQDLGQGTYEQYF. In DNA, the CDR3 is TGCGCCAGCAGCCAAGATCTCGGGCAGGGAACCTACGAGCAGTACTTC.

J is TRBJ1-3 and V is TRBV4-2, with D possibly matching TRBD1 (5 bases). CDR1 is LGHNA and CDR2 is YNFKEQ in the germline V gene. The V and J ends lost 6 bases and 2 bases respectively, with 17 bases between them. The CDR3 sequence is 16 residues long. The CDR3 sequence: CASSPGGGSTGNTIYF. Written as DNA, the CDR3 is TGTGCCAGCAGTCCGGGCGGGGGGTCCACTGGAAACACCATATATTTT.

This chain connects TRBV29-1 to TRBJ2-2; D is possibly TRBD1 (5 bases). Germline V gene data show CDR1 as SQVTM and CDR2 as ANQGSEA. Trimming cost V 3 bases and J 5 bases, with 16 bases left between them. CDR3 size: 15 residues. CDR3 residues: CSVEDAGLDTGELFF. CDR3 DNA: TGCAGCGTTGAGGATGCAGGGCTGGATACCGGGGAGCTGTTTTTT.

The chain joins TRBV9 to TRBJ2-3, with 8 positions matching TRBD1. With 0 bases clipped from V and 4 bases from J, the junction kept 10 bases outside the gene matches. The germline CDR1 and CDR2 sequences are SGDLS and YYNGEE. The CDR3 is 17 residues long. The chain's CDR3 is CASSVDPQGAVADTQYF. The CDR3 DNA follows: TGTGCCAGCAGCGTAGACCCGCAGGGGGCGGTGGCAGATACGCAGTATTTT.

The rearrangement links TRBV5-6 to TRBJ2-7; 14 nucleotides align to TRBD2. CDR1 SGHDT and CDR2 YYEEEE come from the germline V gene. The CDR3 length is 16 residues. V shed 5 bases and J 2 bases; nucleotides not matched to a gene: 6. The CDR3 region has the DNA TGTGCCAGCAGACTCGGACTAGCGGGAGGAACCTACGAGCAGTACTTC. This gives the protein CASRLGLAGGTYEQYF.

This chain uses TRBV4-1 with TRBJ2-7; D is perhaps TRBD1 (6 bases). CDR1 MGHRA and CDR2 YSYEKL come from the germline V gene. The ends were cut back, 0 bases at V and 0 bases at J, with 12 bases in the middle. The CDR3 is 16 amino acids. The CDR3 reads CASSQEPGQNSYEQYF. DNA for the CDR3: TGCGCCAGCAGCCAAGAACCGGGACAAAACTCCTACGAGCAGTACTTC.

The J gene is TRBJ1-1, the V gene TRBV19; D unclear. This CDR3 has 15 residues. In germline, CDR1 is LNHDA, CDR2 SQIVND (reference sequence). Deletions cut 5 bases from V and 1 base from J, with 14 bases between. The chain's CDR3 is CASSLPGVKNTEAFF. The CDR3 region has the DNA TGTGCCAGTAGTTTGCCCGGGGTTAAGAACACTGAAGCTTTCTTT. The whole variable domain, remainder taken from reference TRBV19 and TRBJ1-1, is DGGITQSPKYLFRKEGQNVTLSCEQNLNHDAMYWYRQDPGQGLRLIYYSQIVNDFQKGDIAEGYSVSREKKESFPLTVTSAQKNPTAFYLCASSLPGVKNTEAFFGQGTRLTVV.

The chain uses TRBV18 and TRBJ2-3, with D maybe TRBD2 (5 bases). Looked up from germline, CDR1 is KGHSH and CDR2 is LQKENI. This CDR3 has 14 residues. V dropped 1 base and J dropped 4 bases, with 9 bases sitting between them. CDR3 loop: CASSPLGSADTQYF. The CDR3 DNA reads TGTGCCAGCTCACCACTGGGGAGCGCAGATACGCAGTATTTT.

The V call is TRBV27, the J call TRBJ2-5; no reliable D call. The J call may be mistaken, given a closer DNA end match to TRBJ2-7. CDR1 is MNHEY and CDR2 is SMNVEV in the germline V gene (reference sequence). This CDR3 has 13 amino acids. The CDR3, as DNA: TGTGCCAGCAGTTTATTGTCCTCCTACGAGCAGTACTTC. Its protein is CASSLLSSYEQYF.